Sequencing of this T cell receptor (beta chain) was carried out in a study of T cells in Graves' hyperthyroidism and ophthalmopathy. Researchers barred patients who had uncontrolled infection, other autoimmune disease, pregnancy or lactation. Amplified TCR beta CDR3 regions came from RNA transcripts. The HTBI set primed first-round TCR CDR3 RT-PCR. One entry per CDR3 protein results from TCRdb running MiXCR on the multiplex PCR reads. Seen here are 500,000 to 750,000 distinct CDR3 sequences, around 46% observed once, and the top ten hold roughly 8.2%. The sample holds many counts of this clonotype. Germline CDR1 LGHNA, CDR2 YNFKEQ. The CDR3 covers 15 residues. Trimming cost V 0 bases and J 1 base, with 7 bases left between them.

The sequenced sample was peripheral blood or thyroid tissue (not recorded which). This clonotype was sampled from a young woman with Graves' hyperthyroidism. The chain links TRBV4-2 to TRBJ1-5; D not resolved. The CDR3 spells CASSQDTGSNQPQHF. The CDR3 DNA sequence: TGTGCCAGCAGCCAAGATACGGGAAGCAATCAGCCCCAGCATTTT.